The 9 T cell receptor beta chains below were found in one sample sequenced in a study of shared clonotypes between healthy human individuals. Repertoires were generated with immunoSEQ multiplex PCR, while TCRdb's copy carries only in-frame clones and drops some. In the table there are over 1.5 million clones, around 98% of which are singletons. The sample was naive CD4+ T cells sorted from blood. The subset here: CD45RA+ positively selected. All receptors derive from a man aged 25-45 years in good health.

This clone was counted a single time. Additional DNA sequences in this sample encode the identical CDR3. The chain links TRBV9 to TRBJ2-5; 7 bases align to TRBD1. Looked up from germline, CDR1 is SGDLS and CDR2 is YYNGEE. V shed 2 bases, J shed 0 bases, and the junction held 1 base outside the gene matches. The CDR3 contains 14 residues. CDR3 DNA sequence: TGTGCCAGCAGCGTCACAGGGGACCAAGAGACCCAGTACTTC. It specifies CASSVTGDQETQYF.

The V call is TRBV29-1, the J call TRBJ1-1; D uncertain. Trimming pared 2 bases from V and 5 bases from J, leaving 12 bases between. The CDR3 is 13 residues long. The germline CDR1 and CDR2 sequences are SQVTM and ANQGSEA. CDR3 DNA sequence: TGCAGCGTTGAATGGTCGGCGGGGACTGAAGCTTTCTTT. Protein sequence: CSVEWSAGTEAFF.

V is TRBV9 and J is TRBJ1-1; D call uncertain. CDR3 size: 14 residues. Trimming stripped 0 bases from V and 3 bases from J, with 9 bases between. The germline gives CDR1 SGDLS, CDR2 YYNGEE. The DNA of the CDR3 is TGTGCCAGCAGCGTAGCTGGCAGCTACACTGAAGCTTTCTTT. This translates into CASSVAGSYTEAFF.

This chain connects TRBV9 to TRBJ2-1; 15 nucleotides match TRBD2. The CDR3 has 20 residues. With V trimmed by 4 bases and J by 4 bases, 15 bases remained unmatched. Per germline, CDR1 SGDLS and CDR2 YYNGEE. Here the CDR3 DNA reads TGTGCCAGCAGCCCTCTTCCGGGACTAGCGGGAGGAATGTCTTACAATGAGCAGTTCTTC. It is translated as CASSPLPGLAGGMSYNEQFF.

V is TRBV6-5 and J is TRBJ2-5, with a tentative D call TRBD1 (6 bases). CDR3 length: 14 residues. Germline V gives CDR1 MNHEY, CDR2 SVGAGI. The V end lost 2 bases, the J end lost 4 bases, and 11 bases lay between the germline ends. The DNA for the CDR3 is TGTGCCAGCAGTTACCAGGGGAGAGGAGAGACCCAGTACTTC. Encoded protein: CASSYQGRGETQYF.

The chain recombines TRBV15 with TRBJ2-2; 8 bases align to TRBD1. Germline CDR1 reads LNHNV; CDR2 reads YYDKDF (reference sequence). The CDR3 sequence is 14 residues long. V lost 5 bases and J lost 7; bases outside the gene matches: 6. The CDR3 DNA reads TGTGCCACCAGCGCGGACAGGGTTGGCGGGGAGCTGTTTTTT. It encodes CATSADRVGGELFF.

The gene calls are TRBV19 and TRBJ1-5; TRBD1 agrees at 12 bases. Germline V gene data show CDR1 as LNHDA and CDR2 as SQIVND (reference sequence). V lost 3 bases to trimming and J lost 1 base; unmatched junction nucleotides: 7. This CDR3 region has 18 residues. The CDR3 region has the DNA TGTGCCAGTAGTATCGTGGGACAGGGGGCGTCGAGCAATCAGCCCCAGCATTTT. The encoded protein is CASSIVGQGASSNQPQHF.

The V and J genes are TRBV18 and TRBJ2-7; 9 bases are shared with TRBD1. The V segment lost 3 bases and the J segment 4 bases; nucleotides outside the gene matches: 10. CDR1 KGHSH and CDR2 LQKENI come from the germline V gene. The CDR3 length is 16 residues. CDR3 in amino acids: CASSPLGQGLAYEQYF. The CDR3 DNA reads as TGTGCCAGCTCACCGCTAGGACAGGGGCTGGCGTACGAGCAGTACTTC. The full variable domain, in which reference TRBV18 and TRBJ2-7 provide the parts outside the CDR3, is NAGVMQNPRHLVRRRGQEARLRCSPMKGHSHVYWYRQLPEEGLKFMVYLQKENIIDESGMPKERFSAEFPKEGPSILRIQQVVRGDSAAYFCASSPLGQGLAYEQYFGPGTRLTVT.

The V call is TRBV27, the J call TRBJ2-5; D possibly corresponds to TRBD1 (6 bases). The CDR3 spans 14 residues. Trimming left V 11 bases short and J 3 bases short, with 19 bases between. In germline, CDR1 is MNHEY, CDR2 SMNVEV (reference sequence). CDR3 nucleotide sequence: TGTGCCTCCACCGGGGTTGGGGACAAAGAGACCCAGTACTTC. It encodes CASTGVGDKETQYF.